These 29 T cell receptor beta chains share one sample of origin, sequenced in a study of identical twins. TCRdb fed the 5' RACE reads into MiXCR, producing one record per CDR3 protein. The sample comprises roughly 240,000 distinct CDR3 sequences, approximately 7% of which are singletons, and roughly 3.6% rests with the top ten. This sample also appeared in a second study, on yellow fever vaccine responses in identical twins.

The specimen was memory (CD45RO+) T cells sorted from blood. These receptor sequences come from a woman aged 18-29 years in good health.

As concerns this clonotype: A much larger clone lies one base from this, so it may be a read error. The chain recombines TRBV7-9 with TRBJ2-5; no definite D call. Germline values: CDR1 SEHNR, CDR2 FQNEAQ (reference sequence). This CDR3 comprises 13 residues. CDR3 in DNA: TGTGCCACCAGCTTAGTGACGGCGGAGACCCAGTACTTC. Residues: CATSLVTAETQYF.

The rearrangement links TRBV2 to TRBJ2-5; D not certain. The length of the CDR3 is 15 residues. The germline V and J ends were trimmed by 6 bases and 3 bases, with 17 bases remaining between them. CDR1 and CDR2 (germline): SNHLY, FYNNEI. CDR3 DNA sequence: TGTGCCAGCAGCCCGTCCTGGAAGGGAAAAGAGACCCAGTACTTC. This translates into CASSPSWKGKETQYF.

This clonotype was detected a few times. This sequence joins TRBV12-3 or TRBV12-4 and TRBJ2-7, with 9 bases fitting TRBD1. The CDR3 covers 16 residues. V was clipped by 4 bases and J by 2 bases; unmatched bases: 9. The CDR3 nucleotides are TGTGCCAGCAGTTCCACTTTCGGACAGGGGACCTACGAGCAGTACTTC. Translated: CASSSTFGQGTYEQYF.

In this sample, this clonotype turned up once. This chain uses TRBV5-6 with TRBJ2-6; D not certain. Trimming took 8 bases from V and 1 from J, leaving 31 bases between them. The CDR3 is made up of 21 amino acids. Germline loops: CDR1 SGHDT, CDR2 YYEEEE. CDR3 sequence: CARGSEFFCSGLGSGANVLTF. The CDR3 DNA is TGTGCCAGGGGCTCGGAGTTCTTCTGCTCCGGCCTGGGGTCTGGGGCCAACGTCCTGACTTTC.

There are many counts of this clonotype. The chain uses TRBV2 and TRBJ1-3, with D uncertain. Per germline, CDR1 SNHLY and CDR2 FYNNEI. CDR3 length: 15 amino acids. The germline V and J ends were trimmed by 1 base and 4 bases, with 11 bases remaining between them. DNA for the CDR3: TGTGCCAGCAGTGAAGGTGTGACTGGAGGAAACACCATATATTTT. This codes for CASSEGVTGGNTIYF.

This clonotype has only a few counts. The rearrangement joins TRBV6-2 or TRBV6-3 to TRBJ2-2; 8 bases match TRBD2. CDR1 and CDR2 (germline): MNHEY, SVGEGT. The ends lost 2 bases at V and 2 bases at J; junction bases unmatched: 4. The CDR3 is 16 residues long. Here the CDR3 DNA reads TGTGCCAGCAGTTACCCCAGCGGGAGAAACACCGGGGAGCTGTTTTTT. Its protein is CASSYPSGRNTGELFF.

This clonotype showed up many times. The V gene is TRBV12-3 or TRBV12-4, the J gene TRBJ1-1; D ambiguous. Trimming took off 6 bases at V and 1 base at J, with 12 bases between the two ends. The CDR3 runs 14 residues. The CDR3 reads CASSRYAENTEAFF. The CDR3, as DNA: TGTGCCAGCAGCCGCTATGCCGAGAACACTGAAGCTTTCTTT.

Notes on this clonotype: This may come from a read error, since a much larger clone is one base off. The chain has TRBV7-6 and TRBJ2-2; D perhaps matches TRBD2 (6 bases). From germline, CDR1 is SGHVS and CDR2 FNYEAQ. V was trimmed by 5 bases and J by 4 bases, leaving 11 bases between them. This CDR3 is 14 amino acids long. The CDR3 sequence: CASSRDSITGELFF. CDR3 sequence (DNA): TGTGCCAGCAGCCGGGACTCGATCACCGGGGAGCTGTTTTTT.

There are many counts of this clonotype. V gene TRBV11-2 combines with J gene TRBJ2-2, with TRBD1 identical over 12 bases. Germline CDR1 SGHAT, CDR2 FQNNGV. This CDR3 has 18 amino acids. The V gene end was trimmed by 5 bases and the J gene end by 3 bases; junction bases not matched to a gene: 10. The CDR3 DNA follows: TGTGCCAGCAGCCTATCCCGGGACAGGGGGCAGTACACCGGGGAGCTGTTTTTT. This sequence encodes CASSLSRDRGQYTGELFF.

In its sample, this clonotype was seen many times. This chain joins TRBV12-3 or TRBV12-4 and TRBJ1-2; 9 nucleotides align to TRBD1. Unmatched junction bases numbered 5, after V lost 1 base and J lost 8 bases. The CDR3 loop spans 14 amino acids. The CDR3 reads CASSLGDRATGYTF. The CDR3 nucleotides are TGTGCCAGCAGTTTAGGGGACAGGGCCACCGGCTACACCTTC.

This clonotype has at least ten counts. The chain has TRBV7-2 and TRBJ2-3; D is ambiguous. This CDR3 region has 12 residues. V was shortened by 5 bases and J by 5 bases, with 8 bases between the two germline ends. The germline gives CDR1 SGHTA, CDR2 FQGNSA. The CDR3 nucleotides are TGTGCCAGCAGCGCGCAAAGAGATACGCAGTATTTT. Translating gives CASSAQRDTQYF.

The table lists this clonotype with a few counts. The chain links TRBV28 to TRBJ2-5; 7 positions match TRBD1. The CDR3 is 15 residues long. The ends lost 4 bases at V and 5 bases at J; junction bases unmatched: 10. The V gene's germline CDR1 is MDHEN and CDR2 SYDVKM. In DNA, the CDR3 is TGTGCCAGCAGTTCCCCAGGGACAGCTCGGGAGACCCAGTACTTC. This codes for CASSSPGTARETQYF.

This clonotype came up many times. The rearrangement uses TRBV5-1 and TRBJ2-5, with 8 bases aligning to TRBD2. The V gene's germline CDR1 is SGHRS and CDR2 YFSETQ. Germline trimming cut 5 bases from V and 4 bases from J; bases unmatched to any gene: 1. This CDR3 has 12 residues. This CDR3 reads CASRLAGETQYF. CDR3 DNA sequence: TGCGCCAGCAGGCTAGCGGGAGAGACCCAGTACTTC. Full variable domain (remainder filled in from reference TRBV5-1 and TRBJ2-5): KAGVTQTPRYLIKTRGQQVTLSCSPISGHRSVSWYQQTPGQGLQFLFEYFSETQRNKGNFPGRFSGRQFSNSRSEMNVSTLELGDSALYLCASRLAGETQYFGPGTRLLVL.

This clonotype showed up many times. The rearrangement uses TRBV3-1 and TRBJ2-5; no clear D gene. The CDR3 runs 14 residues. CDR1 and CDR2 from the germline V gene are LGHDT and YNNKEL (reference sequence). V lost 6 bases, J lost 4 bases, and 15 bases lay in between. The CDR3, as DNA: TGTGCCAGCAGGATACAGACGGGCGCAGAGACCCAGTACTTC. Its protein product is CASRIQTGAETQYF.

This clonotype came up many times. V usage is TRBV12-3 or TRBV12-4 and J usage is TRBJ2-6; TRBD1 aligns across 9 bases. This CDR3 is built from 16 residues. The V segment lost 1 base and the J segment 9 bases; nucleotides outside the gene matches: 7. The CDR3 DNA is TGTGCCAGCAGTTTAGGGACAGGGGCAACTGGCAACGTCCTGACTTTC. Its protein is CASSLGTGATGNVLTF.

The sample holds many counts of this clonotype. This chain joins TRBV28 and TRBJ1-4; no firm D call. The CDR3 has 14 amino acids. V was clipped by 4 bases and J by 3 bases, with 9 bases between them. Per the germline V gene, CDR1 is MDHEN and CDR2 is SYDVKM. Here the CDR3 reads CASSSSASNEKLFF. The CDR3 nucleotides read TGTGCCAGCAGTTCTTCAGCCTCTAATGAAAAACTGTTTTTT.

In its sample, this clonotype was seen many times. Here the CDR3 DNA reads TGTGCCAGCAGCACACACCTTCGGAACACTGAAGCTTTCTTT. Translating gives CASSTHLRNTEAFF. The rearrangement uses TRBV6-1 and TRBJ1-1; D gene ambiguous. Germline-derived CDR1 and CDR2 are MNHNS and SASEGT. CDR3 length: 14 residues. V was shortened by 6 bases and J by 1 base, with 12 bases between the two germline ends.

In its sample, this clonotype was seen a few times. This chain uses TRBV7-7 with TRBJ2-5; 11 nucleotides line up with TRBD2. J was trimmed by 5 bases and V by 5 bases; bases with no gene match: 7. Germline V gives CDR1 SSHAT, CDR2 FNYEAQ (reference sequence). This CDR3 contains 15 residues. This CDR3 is CASSPLGTSGETQYF. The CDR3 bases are TGTGCCAGCAGCCCGCTGGGGACTAGCGGCGAGACCCAGTACTTC.

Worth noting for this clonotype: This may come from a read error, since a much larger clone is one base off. CDR3 coding DNA: TGCTGTGCTAGTCGGACAACTAGCGGGAGGGCCTATGGGTACGAGCAGTACTTC. It translates to CCASRTTSGRAYGYEQYF. The chain is built from TRBV20-1 and TRBJ2-7, with 13 positions matching TRBD2. Germline V lookup: CDR1 DFQATT, CDR2 SNEGSKA (reference sequence). The CDR3 length is 18 residues.

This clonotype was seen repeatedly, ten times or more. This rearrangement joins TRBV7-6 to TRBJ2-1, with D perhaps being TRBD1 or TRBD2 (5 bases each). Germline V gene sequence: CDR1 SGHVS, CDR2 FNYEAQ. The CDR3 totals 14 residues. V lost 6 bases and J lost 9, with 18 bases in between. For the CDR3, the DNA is TGTGCCAGCAGGGGACGGAGTACAATGAGTGAGCAGTTCTTC. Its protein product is CASRGRSTMSEQFF. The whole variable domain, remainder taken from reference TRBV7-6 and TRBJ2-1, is GAGVSQSPRYKVTKRGQDVALRCDPISGHVSLYWYRQALGQGPEFLTYFNYEAQQDKSGLPNDRFSAERPEGSISTLTIQRTEQRDSAMYRCASRGRSTMSEQFFGPGTRLTVL.

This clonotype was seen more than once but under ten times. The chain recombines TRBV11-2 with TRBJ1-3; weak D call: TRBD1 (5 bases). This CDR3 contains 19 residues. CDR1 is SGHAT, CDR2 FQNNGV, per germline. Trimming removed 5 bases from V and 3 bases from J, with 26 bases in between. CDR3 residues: CASSNPPRGVGSGGNTIYF. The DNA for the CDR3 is TGTGCCAGCAGCAACCCGCCCCGGGGGGTAGGCTCGGGTGGAAACACCATATATTTT.

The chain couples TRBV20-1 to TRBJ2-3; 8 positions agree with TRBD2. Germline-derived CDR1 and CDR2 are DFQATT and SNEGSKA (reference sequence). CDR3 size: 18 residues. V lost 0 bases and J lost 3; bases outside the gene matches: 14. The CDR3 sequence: CSAREVRTSRFSTDTQYF. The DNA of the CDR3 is TGCAGTGCTAGAGAGGTCAGGACTAGCCGATTCTCTACAGATACGCAGTATTTT.

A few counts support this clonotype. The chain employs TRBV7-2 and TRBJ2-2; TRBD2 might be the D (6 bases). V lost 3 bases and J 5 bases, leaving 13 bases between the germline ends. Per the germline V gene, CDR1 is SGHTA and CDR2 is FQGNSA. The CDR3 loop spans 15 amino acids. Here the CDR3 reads CASSFRDLRTGELFF. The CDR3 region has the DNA TGTGCCAGCAGCTTTAGGGACTTGAGGACCGGGGAGCTGTTTTTT. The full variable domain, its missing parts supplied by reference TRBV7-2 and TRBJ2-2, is GAGVSQSPSNKVTEKGKDVELRCDPISGHTALYWYRQSLGQGLEFLIYFQGNSAPDKSGLPSDRFSAERTGGSVSTLTIQRTQQEDSAVYLCASSFRDLRTGELFFGEGSRLTVL.

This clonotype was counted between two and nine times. CDR3 protein: CSAVTSGRGSIDTQYF. DNA of the CDR3: TGCAGTGCTGTTACTAGCGGGAGGGGGTCTATAGATACGCAGTATTTT. The V gene is TRBV20-1, the J gene TRBJ2-3; 13 bases match TRBD2. The germline gives CDR1 DFQATT, CDR2 SNEGSKA (reference sequence). The CDR3 extends over 16 amino acids. The V and J ends lost 5 bases and 5 bases, in that order; junction bases with no gene match: 10.

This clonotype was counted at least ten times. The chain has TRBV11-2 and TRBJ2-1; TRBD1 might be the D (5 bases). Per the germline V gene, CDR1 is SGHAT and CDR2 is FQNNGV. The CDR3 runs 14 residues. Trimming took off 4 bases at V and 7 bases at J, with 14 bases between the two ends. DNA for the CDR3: TGTGCCAGCAGCTCAACCCGCCAGGGTAATGAGCAGTTCTTC. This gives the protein CASSSTRQGNEQFF. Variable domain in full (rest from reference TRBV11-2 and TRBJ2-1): EAGVAQSPRYKIIEKRQSVAFWCNPISGHATLYWYQQILGQGPKLLIQFQNNGVVDDSQLPKDRFSAERLKGVDSTLKIQPAKLEDSAVYLCASSSTRQGNEQFFGPGTRLTVL.

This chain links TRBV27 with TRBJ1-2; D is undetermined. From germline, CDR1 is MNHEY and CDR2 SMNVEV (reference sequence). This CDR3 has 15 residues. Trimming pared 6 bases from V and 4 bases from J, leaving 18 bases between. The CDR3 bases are TGTGCCAGCAGCCCATCCCGCAGTTCGTTCTATGGCTACACCTTC. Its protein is CASSPSRSSFYGYTF.

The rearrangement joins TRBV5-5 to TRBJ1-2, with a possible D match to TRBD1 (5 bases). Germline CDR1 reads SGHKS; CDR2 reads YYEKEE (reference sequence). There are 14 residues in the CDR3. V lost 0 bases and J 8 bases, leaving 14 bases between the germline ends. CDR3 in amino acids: CASSLAGTKWGYTF. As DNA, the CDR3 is TGTGCCAGCAGCTTGGCCGGGACCAAATGGGGCTACACCTTC.

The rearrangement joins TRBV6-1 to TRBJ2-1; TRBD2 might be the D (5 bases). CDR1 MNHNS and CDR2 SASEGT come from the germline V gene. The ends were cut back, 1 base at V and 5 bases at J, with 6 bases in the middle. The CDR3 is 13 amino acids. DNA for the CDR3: TGTGCCAGCAGTGAAGGAGGGCACAATGAGCAGTTCTTC. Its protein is CASSEGGHNEQFF.

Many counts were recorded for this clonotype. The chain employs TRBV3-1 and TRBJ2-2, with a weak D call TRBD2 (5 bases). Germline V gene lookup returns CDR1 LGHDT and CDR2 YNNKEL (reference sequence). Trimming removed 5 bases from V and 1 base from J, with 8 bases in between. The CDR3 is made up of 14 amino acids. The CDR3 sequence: CASSFGMNTGELFF. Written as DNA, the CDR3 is TGTGCCAGCAGCTTCGGGATGAACACCGGGGAGCTGTTTTTT.